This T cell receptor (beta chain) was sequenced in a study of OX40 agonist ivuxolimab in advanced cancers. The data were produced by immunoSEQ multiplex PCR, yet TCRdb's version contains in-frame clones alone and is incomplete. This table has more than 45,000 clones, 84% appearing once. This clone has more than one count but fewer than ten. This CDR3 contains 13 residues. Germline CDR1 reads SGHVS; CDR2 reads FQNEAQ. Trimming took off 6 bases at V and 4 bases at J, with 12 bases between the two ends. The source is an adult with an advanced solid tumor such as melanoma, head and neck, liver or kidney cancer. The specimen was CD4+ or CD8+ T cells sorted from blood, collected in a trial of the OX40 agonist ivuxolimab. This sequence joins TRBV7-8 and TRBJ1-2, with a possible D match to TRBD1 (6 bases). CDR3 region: CASSLQGGYGYTF. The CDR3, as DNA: TGTGCCAGCAGTTTACAGGGAGGCTATGGCTACACCTTC. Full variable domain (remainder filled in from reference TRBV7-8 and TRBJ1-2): GAGVSQSPRYKVAKRGQDVALRCDPISGHVSLFWYQQALGQGPEFLTYFQNEAQLDKSGLPSDRFFAERPEGSVSTLKIQRTQQEDSAVYLCASSLQGGYGYTFGSGTRLTVV.